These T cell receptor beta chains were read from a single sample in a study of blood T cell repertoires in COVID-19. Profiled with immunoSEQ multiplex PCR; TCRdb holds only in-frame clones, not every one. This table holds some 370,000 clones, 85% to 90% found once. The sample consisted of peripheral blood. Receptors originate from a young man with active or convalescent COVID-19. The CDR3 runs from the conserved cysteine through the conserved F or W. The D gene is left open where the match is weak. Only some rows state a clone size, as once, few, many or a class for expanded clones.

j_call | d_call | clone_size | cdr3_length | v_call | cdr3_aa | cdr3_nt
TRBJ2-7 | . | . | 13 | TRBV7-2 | CASKEVGTYEQYF | TGTGCATCCAAAGAGGTCGGAACCTACGAGCAGTACTTC
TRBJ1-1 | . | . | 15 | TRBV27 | CASSLDPGKNTEAFF | TGTGCCAGCAGTTTAGATCCAGGGAAAAACACTGAAGCTTTCTTT
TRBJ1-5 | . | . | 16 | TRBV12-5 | CASGYRTVDSNQPQHF | TGTGCTAGTGGTTACAGGACAGTTGATAGCAATCAGCCCCAGCATTTT
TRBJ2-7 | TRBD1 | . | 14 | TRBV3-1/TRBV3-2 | CASSPGQEAYEQYF | TGTGCCAGCAGCCCGGGACAGGAGGCCTACGAGCAGTACTTC
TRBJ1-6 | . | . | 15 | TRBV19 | CASSGLSSYNSPLHF | TGTGCCAGTAGTGGGCTGAGCTCCTATAATTCACCCCTCCACTTT
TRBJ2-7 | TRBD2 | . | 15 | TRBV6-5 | CASSYGKAGALGQYF | TGTGCCAGCAGTTACGGGAAAGCGGGGGCGCTGGGGCAGTACTTC
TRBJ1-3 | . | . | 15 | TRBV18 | CASSPDSLSGNTIYF | TGTGCCAGCTCACCAGACAGCCTCTCTGGAAACACCATATATTTT
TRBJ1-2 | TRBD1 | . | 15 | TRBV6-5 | CASTDAGQGLYGYTF | TGTGCCAGCACCGACGCGGGACAGGGACTCTATGGCTACACCTTC
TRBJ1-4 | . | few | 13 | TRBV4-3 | CASSRTGYEKLFF | TGCGCCAGCAGCCGGACGGGGTATGAAAAACTGTTTTTT
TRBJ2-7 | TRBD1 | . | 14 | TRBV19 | CASSAGTGAYEQYF | TGTGCCAGTAGTGCCGGGACAGGAGCCTACGAGCAGTACTTC
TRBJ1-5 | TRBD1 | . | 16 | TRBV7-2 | CASSIATGNTDQPQHF | TGTGCCAGCAGCATAGCGACAGGGAACACCGATCAGCCCCAGCATTTT
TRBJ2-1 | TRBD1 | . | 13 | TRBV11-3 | CASGPGTVNEQFF | TGTGCCAGCGGCCCCGGGACAGTCAATGAGCAGTTCTTC
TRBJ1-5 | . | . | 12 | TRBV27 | CASRRGSQPQHF | TGTGCCAGTCGTCGGGGGTCCCAGCCCCAGCATTTT
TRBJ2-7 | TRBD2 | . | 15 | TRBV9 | CASSDPTSGYYEQYF | TGTGCCAGCAGCGACCCGACTAGCGGTTACTACGAGCAGTACTTC
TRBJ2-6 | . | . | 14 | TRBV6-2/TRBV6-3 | CASSPGQTTNVLTF | TGTGCCAGCAGTCCCGGACAGACAACAAACGTGCTGACTTTC
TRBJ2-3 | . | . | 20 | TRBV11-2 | CASSLEAVRRSTGTFDTQYF | TGTGCCAGCAGCTTAGAGGCGGTTAGGAGATCCACAGGTACATTTGATACGCAGTATTTT
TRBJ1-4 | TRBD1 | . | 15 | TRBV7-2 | CASSGRTGLSEKLFF | TGTGCCAGCAGCGGGCGGACAGGTCTTTCTGAAAAACTGTTTTTT
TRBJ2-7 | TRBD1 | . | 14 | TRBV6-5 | CASSYRDRSYEQYF | TGTGCCAGCAGTTACCGGGACAGATCCTACGAGCAGTACTTC
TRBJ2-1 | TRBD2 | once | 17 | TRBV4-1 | CASSREKLAGEDYEQFF | TGCGCCAGCAGCAGGGAAAAACTAGCGGGAGAGGACTATGAGCAGTTCTTC
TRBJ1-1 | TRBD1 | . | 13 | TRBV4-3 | CASSPDRVTEAFF | TGCGCCAGCAGCCCGGACAGGGTCACTGAAGCTTTCTTT
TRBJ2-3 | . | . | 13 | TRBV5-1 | CASSSGLSDTQYF | TGCGCCAGCAGCTCAGGACTTTCAGATACGCAGTATTTT
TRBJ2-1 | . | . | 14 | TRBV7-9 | CASSLADWANEQFF | TGTGCCAGCAGCTTAGCGGATTGGGCGAATGAGCAGTTCTTC
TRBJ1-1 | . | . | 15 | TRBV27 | CASSLWSGAGSEAFF | TGTGCCAGCAGTTTATGGTCTGGGGCGGGGAGTGAAGCTTTCTTT
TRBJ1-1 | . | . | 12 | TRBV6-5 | CASSTRRDGAFF | TGTGCCAGCAGTACGAGGAGGGACGGAGCTTTCTTT
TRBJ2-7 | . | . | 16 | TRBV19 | CASSRSGSLAIYEQYF | TGTGCCAGTAGTCGATCTGGGAGCCTAGCTATCTACGAGCAGTACTTC
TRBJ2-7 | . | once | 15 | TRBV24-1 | CATSDPDRNSYEQYF | TGTGCCACCAGTGATCCCGACAGGAACTCCTACGAGCAGTACTTC
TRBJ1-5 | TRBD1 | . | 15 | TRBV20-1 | CSASQVRGDVEPQHF | TGCAGTGCTAGTCAAGTCAGGGGGGATGTAGAGCCCCAGCATTTT
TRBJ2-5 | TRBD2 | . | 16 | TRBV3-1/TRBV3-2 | CASSPTWTSGSETQYF | TGTGCCAGCAGCCCAACCTGGACTAGCGGGAGTGAGACCCAGTACTTC
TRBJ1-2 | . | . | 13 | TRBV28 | CASSLDGYYGYTF | TGTGCCAGCAGTTTAGACGGGTACTATGGCTACACCTTC
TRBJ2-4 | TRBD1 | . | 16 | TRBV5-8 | CASRQGQPVAKNIQYF | TGTGCCAGCAGACAGGGACAGCCCGTAGCCAAAAACATTCAGTACTTC
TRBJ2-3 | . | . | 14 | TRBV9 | CASSVVAGTDTQYF | TGTGCCAGCAGCGTAGTAGCAGGCACAGATACGCAGTATTTT
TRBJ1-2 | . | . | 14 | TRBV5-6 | CASTPLGGSYGYTF | TGTGCCAGTACTCCCCTCGGAGGCTCCTATGGCTACACCTTC
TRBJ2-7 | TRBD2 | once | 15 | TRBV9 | CASSVSGGAAYEQYF | TGTGCCAGCAGCGTTAGCGGGGGGGCCGCCTACGAGCAGTACTTC
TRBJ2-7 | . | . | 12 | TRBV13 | CASSLQGNEQYF | TGTGCCAGCAGCTTACAGGGGAACGAGCAGTACTTC
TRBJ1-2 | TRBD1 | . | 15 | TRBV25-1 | CASSESRDRGAGYTF | TGTGCCAGCAGTGAGAGCCGGGACAGGGGTGCTGGCTACACCTTC
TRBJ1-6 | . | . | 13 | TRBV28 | CASSSQINSPLHF | TGTGCCAGCAGTTCCCAGATTAATTCACCCCTCCACTTT
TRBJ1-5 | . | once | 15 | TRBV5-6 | CASSFIGGGNQPQHF | TGTGCCAGCAGCTTCATAGGGGGAGGCAATCAGCCCCAGCATTTT
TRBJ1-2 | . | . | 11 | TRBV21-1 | CASSSIRGYTF | TGTGCCAGCAGCTCCATTCGGGGCTACACCTTC
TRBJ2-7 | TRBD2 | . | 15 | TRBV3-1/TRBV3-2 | CASAPRLAGVYEQYF | TGTGCCAGCGCGCCACGACTAGCGGGAGTGTACGAGCAGTACTTC
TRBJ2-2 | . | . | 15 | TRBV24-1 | CATSDPGHLTGELFF | TGTGCCACCAGTGATCCGGGACACCTCACCGGGGAGCTGTTTTTT
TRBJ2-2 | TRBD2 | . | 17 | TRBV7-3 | CASSRATSGTRGGELFF | TGTGCCAGCAGCCGCGCGACTAGCGGGACCCGGGGCGGGGAGCTGTTTTTT
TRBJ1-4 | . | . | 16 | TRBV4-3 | CASSQDTRATNEKLFF | TGCGCCAGCAGCCAAGATACGCGGGCGACTAATGAAAAACTGTTTTTT
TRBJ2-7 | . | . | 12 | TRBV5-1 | CASSPTDYEQYF | TGCGCCAGCAGCCCAACAGATTACGAGCAGTACTTC
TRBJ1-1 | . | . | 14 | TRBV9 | CASDPRGENTEAFF | TGTGCCAGCGACCCCAGGGGAGAAAACACTGAAGCTTTCTTT
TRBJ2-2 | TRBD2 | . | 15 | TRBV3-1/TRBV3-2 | CASSQRGANTGELFF | TGTGCCAGCAGCCAGCGGGGGGCGAACACCGGGGAGCTGTTTTTT
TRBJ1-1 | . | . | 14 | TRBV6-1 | CASSEDRSNTEAFF | TGTGCCAGCAGTGAAGACAGGTCGAACACTGAAGCTTTCTTT
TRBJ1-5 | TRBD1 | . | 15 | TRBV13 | CASSSGTGGYQPQHF | TGTGCCAGCAGCTCCGGGACAGGGGGCTATCAGCCCCAGCATTTT